Here is one T cell receptor (beta chain) with its context. Specified time point: newly diagnosed GD, antithyroid drugs for less than 3 months. The TCR library was prepared using RNA isolated from PBMCs. iRepertoire HTBI primers and Arm-PCR of CDR3 regions built TCR beta libraries. TCRdb used MiXCR to reprocess the multiplex PCR reads, holding one entry per CDR3 protein. This table holds 450,000 to 500,000 distinct CDR3 sequences, 15% to 20% found once. This entry comes from a study of regulatory T cells in long-lasting Graves disease. In germline, CDR1 is SNHLY, CDR2 FYNNEI. The ends lost 5 bases at V and 8 bases at J; junction bases unmatched: 11. The CDR3 loop spans 15 amino acids. These data also formed part of another study, on T cells in Graves' hyperthyroidism and ophthalmopathy. As that report states: A 13 V-J signature model discriminated ophthalmopathy versus stable hyperthyroidism.

The TCR sequence derives from a man aged 35-49 years with Graves disease. The source material was peripheral blood mononuclear cells (PBMCs), sampled at new diagnosis, from a patient treated with antithyroid drugs. V is TRBV2 and J is TRBJ2-1; 8 bases agree with TRBD1. CDR3 residues: CASSPPGQVRHEQFF. The CDR3 coding sequence is TGTGCCAGCAGTCCGCCGGGACAGGTGAGGCATGAGCAGTTCTTC.